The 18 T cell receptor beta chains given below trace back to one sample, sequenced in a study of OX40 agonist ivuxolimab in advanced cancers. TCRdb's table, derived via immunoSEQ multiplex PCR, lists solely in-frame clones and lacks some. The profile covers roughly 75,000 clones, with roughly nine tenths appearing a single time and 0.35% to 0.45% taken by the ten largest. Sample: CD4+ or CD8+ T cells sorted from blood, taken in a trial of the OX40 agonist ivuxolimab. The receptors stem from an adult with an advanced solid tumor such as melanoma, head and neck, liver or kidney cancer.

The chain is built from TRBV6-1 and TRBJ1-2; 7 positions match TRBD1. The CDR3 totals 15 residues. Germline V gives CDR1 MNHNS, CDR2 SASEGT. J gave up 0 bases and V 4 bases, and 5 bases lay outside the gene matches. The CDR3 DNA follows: TGTGCCAGCAGTGGATTCACAGGGGCTAACTATGGCTACACCTTC. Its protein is CASSGFTGANYGYTF.

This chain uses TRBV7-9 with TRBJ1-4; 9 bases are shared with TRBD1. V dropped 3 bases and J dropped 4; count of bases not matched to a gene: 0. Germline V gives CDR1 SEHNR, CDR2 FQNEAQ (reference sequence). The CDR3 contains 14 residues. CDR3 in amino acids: CASSLTGGNEKLFF. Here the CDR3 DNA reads TGTGCCAGCAGCTTGACAGGGGGTAATGAAAAACTGTTTTTT.

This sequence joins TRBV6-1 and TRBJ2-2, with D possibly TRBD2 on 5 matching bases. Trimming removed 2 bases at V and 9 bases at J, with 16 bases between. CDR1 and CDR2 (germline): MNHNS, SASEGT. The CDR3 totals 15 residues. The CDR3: CASSETSLRVRELFF. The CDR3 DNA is TGTGCCAGCAGTGAAACATCCTTGAGGGTCCGGGAGCTGTTTTTT.

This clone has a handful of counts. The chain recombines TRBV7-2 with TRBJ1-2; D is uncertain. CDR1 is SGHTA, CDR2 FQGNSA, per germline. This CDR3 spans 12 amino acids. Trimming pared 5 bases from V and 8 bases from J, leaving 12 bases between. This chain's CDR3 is CASSPLGQGYTF. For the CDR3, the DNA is TGTGCCAGCAGCCCTCTGGGTCAGGGCTACACCTTC.

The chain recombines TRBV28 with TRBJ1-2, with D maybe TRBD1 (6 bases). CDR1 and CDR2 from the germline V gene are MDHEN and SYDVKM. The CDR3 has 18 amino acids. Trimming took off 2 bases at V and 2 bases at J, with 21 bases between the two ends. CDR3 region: CASSLPKNENRANYGYTF. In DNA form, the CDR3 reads TGTGCCAGCAGTTTACCCAAAAATGAAAACAGGGCCAACTATGGCTACACCTTC.

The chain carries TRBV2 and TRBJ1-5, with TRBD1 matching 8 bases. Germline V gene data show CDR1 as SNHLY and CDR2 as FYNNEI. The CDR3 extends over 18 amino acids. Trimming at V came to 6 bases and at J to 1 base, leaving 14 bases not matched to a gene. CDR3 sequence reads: CASRRTGWSRISNQPQHF. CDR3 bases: TGTGCCAGCAGGAGGACAGGGTGGAGTCGTATAAGCAATCAGCCCCAGCATTTT. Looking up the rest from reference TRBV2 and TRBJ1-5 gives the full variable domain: EPEVTQTPSHQVTQMGQEVILRCVPISNHLYFYWYRQILGQKVEFLVSFYNNEISEKSEIFDDQFSVERPDGSNFTLKIRSTKLEDSAMYFCASRRTGWSRISNQPQHFGDGTRLSIL.

As DNA, the CDR3 is TGTGCCAGCAGCATCCCACTCGTGTCTGGAAACACCATATATTTT. Amino acids: CASSIPLVSGNTIYF. This chain connects TRBV7-2 to TRBJ1-3, with D hard to call. The CDR3 covers 15 residues. Trimming pared 5 bases from V and 1 base from J, leaving 12 bases between. Germline CDR1 is SGHTA and CDR2 is FQGNSA.

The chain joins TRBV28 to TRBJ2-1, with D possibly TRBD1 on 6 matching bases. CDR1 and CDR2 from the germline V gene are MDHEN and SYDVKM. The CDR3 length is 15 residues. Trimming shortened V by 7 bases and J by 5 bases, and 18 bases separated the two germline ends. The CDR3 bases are TGTGCCAGCACCGTATTGGGGGCGATGGACAATGAGCAGTTCTTC. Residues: CASTVLGAMDNEQFF.

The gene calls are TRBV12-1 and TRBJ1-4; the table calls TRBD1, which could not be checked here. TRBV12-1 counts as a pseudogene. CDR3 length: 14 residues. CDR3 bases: TGTGCCAGCAGCTTTCCAGGGTTCTATGAAAAACTGTTTTTT. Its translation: CASSFPGFYEKLFF.

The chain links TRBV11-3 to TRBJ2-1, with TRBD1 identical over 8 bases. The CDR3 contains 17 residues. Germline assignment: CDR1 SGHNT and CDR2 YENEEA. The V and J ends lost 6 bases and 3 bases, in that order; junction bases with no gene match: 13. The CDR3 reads CASSSKTGVVIYNEQFF. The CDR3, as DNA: TGTGCCAGCAGTTCCAAGACAGGGGTCGTGATCTACAATGAGCAGTTCTTC.

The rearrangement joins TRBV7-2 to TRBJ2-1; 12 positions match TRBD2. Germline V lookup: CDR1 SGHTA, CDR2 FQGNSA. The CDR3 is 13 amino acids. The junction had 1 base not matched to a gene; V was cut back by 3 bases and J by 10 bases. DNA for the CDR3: TGTGCCAGCAGCTTCGGACTAGCGGGAGAGCAGTTCTTC. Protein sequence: CASSFGLAGEQFF.

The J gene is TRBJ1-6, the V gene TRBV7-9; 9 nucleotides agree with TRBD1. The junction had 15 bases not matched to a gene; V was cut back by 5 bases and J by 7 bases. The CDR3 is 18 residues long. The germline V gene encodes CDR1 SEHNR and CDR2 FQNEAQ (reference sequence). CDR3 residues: CASSPTVGLTGGNSPLHF. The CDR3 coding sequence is TGTGCCAGCAGCCCGACTGTAGGTCTGACAGGGGGAAATTCACCCCTCCACTTT.

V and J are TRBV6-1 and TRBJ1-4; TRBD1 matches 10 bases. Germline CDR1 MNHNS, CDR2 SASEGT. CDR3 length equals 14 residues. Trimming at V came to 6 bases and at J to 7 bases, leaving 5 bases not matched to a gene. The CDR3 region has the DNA TGTGCCAGCAGCACGACAGGGGGCCTTGAAAAACTGTTTTTT. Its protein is CASSTTGGLEKLFF.

The CDR3 spells CASSSGTYPSAPLHF. CDR3 DNA: TGTGCCAGCAGTAGCGGGACCTACCCTTCAGCACCCCTCCACTTT. This chain joins TRBV6-5 and TRBJ1-6; tentative D call: TRBD1 (5 bases). The CDR3 is made up of 15 amino acids. Germline V gene sequence: CDR1 MNHEY, CDR2 SVGAGI. V dropped 5 bases and J dropped 11 bases, with 19 bases sitting between them.

The DNA for the CDR3 is TGTGCCAGCAGTTTACATGATCGTAGCAATCAGCCCCAGCATTTT. Its translation is CASSLHDRSNQPQHF. The gene calls are TRBV6-6 and TRBJ1-5; the D is unclear. The V and J ends lost 4 bases and 0 bases respectively, with 10 bases between them. CDR1 and CDR2 from the germline V gene are MNHNY and SVGAGI (reference sequence). The CDR3 loop spans 15 amino acids.

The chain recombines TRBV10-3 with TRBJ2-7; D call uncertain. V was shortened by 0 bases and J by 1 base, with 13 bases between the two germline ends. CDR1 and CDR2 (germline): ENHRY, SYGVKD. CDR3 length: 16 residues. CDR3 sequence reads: CAISESNPTVSYEQYF. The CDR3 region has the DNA TGTGCCATCAGTGAGTCGAATCCTACAGTATCCTACGAGCAGTACTTC.

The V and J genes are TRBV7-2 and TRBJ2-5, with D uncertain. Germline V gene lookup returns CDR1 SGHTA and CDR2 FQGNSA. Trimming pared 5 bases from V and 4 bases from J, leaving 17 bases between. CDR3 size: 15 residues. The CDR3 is CASSRSGSVRETQYF. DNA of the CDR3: TGTGCCAGCAGCCGATCTGGGTCGGTACGAGAGACCCAGTACTTC.

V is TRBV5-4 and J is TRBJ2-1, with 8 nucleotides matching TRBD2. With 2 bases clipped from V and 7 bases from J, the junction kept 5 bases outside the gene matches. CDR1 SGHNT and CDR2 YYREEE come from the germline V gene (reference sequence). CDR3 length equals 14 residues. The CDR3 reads CASSFGGGENEQFF. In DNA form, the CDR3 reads TGTGCCAGCAGCTTCGGGGGGGGAGAGAATGAGCAGTTCTTC.